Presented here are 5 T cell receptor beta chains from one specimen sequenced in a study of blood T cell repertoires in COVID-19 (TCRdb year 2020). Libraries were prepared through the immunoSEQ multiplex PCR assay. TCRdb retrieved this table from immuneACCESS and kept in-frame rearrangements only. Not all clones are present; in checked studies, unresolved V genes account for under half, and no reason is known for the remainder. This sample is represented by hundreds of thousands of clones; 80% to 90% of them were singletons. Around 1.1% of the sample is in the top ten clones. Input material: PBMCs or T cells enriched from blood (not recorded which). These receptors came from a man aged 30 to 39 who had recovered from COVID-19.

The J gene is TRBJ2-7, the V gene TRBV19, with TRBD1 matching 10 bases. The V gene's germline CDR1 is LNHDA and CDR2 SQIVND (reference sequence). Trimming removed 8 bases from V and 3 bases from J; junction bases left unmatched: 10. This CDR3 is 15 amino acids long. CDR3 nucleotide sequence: TGTGCCAGTGGGGCTGCCGGGACAGGGGTCTACGAGCAGTACTTC. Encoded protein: CASGAAGTGVYEQYF.

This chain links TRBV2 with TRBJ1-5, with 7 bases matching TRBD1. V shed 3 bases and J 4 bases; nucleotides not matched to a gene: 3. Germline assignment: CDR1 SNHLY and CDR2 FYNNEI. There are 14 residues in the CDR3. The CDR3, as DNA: TGTGCCAGCAGTGAGGGACAGAGAAATCAGCCCCAGCATTTT. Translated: CASSEGQRNQPQHF. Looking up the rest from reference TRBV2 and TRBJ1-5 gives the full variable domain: EPEVTQTPSHQVTQMGQEVILRCVPISNHLYFYWYRQILGQKVEFLVSFYNNEISEKSEIFDDQFSVERPDGSNFTLKIRSTKLEDSAMYFCASSEGQRNQPQHFGDGTRLSIL.

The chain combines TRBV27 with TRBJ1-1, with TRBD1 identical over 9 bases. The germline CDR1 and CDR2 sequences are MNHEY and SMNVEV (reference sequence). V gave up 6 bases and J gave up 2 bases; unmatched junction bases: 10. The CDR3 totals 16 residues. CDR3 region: CASRAGTGRLNTEAFF. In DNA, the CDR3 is TGTGCCAGCAGAGCGGGGACAGGGCGGCTTAACACTGAAGCTTTCTTT.

The CDR3 DNA reads TGTGCCAGCAGCCAAGGCTGGGGCTATACGCTCTCCTACGAGCAGTACTTC. Translating gives CASSQGWGYTLSYEQYF. The chain combines TRBV14 with TRBJ2-7; the D gene is possibly TRBD1 (5 bases). This CDR3 spans 17 amino acids. Germline-derived CDR1 and CDR2 are SGHDN and FVKESK. The V gene lost 1 base and the J gene lost 0 bases, with 16 bases spanning the gap.

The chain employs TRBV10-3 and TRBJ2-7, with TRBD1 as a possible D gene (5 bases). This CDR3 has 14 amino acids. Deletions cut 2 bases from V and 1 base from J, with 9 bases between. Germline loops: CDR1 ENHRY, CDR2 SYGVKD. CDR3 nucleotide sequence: TGTGCCATCAGTGAGCCGGACAAGTCCTACGAGCAGTACTTC. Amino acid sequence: CAISEPDKSYEQYF.